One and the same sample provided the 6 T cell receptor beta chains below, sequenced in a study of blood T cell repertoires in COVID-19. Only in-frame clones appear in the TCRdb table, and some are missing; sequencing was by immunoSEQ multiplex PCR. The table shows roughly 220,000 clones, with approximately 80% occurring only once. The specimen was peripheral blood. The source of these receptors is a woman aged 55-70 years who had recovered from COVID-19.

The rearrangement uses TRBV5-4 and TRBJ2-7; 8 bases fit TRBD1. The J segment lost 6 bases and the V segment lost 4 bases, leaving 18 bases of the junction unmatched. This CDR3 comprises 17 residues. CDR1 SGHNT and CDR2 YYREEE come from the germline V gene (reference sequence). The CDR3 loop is CASSMNRGAILVGEQYF. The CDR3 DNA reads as TGTGCCAGCAGCATGAACAGGGGGGCAATACTGGTCGGCGAGCAGTACTTC.

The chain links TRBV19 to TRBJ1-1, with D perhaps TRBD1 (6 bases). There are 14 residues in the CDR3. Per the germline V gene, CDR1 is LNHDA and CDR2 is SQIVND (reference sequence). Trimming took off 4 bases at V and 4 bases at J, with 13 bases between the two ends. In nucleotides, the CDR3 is TGTGCCAGTAGTAACCAGGGGAGCGGCACTGAAGCTTTCTTT. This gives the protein CASSNQGSGTEAFF.

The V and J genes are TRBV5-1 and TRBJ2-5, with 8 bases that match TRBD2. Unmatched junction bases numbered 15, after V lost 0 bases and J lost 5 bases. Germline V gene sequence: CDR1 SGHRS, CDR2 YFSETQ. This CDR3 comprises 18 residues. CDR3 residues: CASSLVGLAGGRRETQYF. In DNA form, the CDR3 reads TGCGCCAGCAGCTTGGTCGGGCTAGCGGGCGGCAGGAGGGAGACCCAGTACTTC.

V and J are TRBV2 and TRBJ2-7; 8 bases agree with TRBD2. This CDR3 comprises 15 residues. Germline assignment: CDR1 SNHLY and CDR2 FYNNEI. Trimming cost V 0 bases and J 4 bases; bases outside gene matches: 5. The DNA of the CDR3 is TGTGCCAGCAGTGAAGCGACTAGCGTCGGGTACGAGCAGTACTTC. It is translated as CASSEATSVGYEQYF.

CDR3 sequence (DNA): TGTGCCAGCAGCCGGGCACAGGGGCAAGAGACCCAGTACTTC. It translates to CASSRAQGQETQYF. The J gene is TRBJ2-5, the V gene TRBV16; 7 nucleotides align to TRBD1. CDR1 KGHSY and CDR2 FQNENV come from the germline V gene. This CDR3 contains 14 residues. V was pared by 4 bases and J by 2 bases, with 4 bases of the junction left unmatched.

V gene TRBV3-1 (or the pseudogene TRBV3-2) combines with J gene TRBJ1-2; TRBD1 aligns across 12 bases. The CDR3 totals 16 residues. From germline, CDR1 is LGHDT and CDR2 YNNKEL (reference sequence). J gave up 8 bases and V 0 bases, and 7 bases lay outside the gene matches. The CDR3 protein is CASSQDSGQGAGGYTF. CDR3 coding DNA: TGTGCCAGCAGCCAAGACTCGGGACAGGGGGCGGGAGGCTACACCTTC.